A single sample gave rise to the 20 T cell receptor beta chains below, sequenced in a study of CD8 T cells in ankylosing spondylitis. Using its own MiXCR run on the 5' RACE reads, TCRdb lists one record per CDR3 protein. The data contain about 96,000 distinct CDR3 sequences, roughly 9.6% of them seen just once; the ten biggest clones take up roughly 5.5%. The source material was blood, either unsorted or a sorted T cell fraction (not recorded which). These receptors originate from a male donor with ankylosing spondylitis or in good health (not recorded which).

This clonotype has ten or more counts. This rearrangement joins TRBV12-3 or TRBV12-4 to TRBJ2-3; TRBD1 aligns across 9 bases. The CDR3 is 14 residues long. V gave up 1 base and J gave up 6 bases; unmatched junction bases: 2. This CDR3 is CASSLVGQGDTQYF. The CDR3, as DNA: TGTGCCAGCAGTTTAGTGGGACAGGGCGATACGCAGTATTTT.

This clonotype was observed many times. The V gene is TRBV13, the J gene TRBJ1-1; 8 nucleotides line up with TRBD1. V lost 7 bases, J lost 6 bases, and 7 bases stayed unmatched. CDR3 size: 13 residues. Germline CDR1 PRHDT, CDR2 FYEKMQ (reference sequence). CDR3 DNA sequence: TGTGCCAGCACCGCAGACAGGGGCTCTGAAGCTTTCTTT. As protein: CASTADRGSEAFF.

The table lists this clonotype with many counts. CDR3 region: CASGTGSNTGELFF. CDR3 coding DNA: TGTGCCAGCGGGACAGGTTCGAACACCGGGGAGCTGTTTTTT. The chain employs TRBV9 and TRBJ2-2; 8 bases match TRBD1. V trimming: 7 bases; J trimming: 0 bases; junction bases outside the gene matches: 2. CDR3 length: 14 amino acids. CDR1 SGDLS and CDR2 YYNGEE come from the germline V gene.

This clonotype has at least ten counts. The chain's CDR3 is CASSANYGTGSYEQYF. The CDR3 DNA sequence: TGTGCCAGCAGCGCAAACTATGGGACAGGGTCTTACGAGCAGTACTTC. This chain joins TRBV9 and TRBJ2-7; 9 bases line up with TRBD1. The germline CDR1 and CDR2 sequences are SGDLS and YYNGEE. The CDR3 loop spans 16 amino acids. V dropped 3 bases and J dropped 4; count of bases not matched to a gene: 11.

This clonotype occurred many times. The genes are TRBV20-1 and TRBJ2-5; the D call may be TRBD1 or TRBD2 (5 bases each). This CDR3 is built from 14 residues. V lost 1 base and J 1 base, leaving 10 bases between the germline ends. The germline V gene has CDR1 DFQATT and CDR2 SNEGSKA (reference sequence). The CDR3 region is CSARVPGRQETQYF. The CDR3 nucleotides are TGCAGTGCTAGAGTGCCGGGGCGCCAAGAGACCCAGTACTTC.

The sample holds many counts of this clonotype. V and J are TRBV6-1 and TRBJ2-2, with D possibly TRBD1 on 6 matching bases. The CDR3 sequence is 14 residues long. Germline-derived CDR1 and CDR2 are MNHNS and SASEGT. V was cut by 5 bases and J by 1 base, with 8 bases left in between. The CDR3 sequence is CASSQGQNTGELFF. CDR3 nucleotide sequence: TGTGCCAGCAGTCAGGGACAGAACACCGGGGAGCTGTTTTTT.

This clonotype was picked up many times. Here the CDR3 reads CASSQQEGLAEQFF. CDR3 in DNA: TGTGCCAGCAGCCAACAAGAAGGATTGGCTGAGCAGTTCTTC. The V gene is TRBV14, the J gene TRBJ2-1; D uncertain. Deletions cut 2 bases from V and 9 bases from J, with 14 bases between. This CDR3 is built from 14 residues. Looked up from germline, CDR1 is SGHDN and CDR2 is FVKESK.

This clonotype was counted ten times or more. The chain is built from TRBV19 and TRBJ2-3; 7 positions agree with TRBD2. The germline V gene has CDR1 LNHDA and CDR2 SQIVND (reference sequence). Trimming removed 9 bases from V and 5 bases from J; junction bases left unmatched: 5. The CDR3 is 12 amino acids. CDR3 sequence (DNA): TGTGCCAGCCAGGGAGGGGTAGATACGCAGTATTTT. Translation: CASQGGVDTQYF.

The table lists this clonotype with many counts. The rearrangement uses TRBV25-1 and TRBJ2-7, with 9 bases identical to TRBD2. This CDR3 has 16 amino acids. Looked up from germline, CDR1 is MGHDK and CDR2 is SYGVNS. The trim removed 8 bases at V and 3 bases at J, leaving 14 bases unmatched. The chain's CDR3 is CASRPSGGLANYEQYF. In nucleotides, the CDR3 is TGTGCCAGCCGACCGTCTGGGGGACTAGCCAACTACGAGCAGTACTTC.

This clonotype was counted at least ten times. CDR3 amino acids: CASSYPGGPGNEQYF. CDR3 DNA: TGTGCCAGCAGTTACCCAGGGGGCCCCGGGAACGAGCAGTACTTC. The chain has TRBV6-5 and TRBJ2-7; TRBD1 matches 8 bases. Germline-derived CDR1 and CDR2 are MNHEY and SVGAGI. This CDR3 is 15 amino acids long. J lost 5 bases, V lost 2 bases, and 8 bases had no gene match.

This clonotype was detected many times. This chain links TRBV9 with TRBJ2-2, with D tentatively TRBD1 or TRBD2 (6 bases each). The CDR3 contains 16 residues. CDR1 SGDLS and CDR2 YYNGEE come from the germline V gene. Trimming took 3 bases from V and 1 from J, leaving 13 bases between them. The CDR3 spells CASSAGAGQNTGELFF. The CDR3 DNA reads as TGTGCCAGCAGCGCCGGGGCGGGACAGAACACCGGGGAGCTGTTTTTT.

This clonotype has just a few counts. The chain's CDR3 is CASSIEGRHQPQHF. The CDR3 bases are TGTGCCAGTAGTATAGAAGGGCGGCATCAGCCCCAGCATTTT. The chain couples TRBV19 to TRBJ1-5; D unresolved. This CDR3 region has 14 residues. The V gene lost 0 bases and the J gene lost 5 bases, with 8 bases spanning the gap. Germline values: CDR1 LNHDA, CDR2 SQIVND (reference sequence).

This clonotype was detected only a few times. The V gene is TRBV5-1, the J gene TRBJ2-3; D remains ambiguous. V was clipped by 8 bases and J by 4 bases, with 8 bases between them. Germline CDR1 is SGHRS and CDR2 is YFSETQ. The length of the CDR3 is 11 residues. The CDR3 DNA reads TGCGCCAGTTGGGCCGCAGATACGCAGTATTTT. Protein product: CASWAADTQYF.

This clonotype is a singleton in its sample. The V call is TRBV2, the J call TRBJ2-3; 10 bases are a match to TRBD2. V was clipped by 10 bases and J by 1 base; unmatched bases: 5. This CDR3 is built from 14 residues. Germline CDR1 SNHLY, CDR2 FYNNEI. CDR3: CATSGTSGTDTQYF. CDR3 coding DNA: TGTGCCACCTCGGGGACTAGCGGCACAGATACGCAGTATTTT.

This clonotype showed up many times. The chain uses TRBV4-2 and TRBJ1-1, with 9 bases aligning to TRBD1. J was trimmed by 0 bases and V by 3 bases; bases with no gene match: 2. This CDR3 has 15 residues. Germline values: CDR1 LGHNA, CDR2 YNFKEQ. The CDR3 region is CASSHGQGMNTEAFF. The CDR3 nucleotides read TGTGCCAGCAGCCACGGACAGGGGATGAACACTGAAGCTTTCTTT.

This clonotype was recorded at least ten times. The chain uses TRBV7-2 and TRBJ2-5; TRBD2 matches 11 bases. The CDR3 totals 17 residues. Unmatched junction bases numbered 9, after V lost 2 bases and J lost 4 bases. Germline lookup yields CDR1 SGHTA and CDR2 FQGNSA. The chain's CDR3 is CASSLKGSGGAAETQYF. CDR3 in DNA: TGTGCCAGCAGCTTAAAGGGTAGCGGGGGGGCCGCAGAGACCCAGTACTTC.

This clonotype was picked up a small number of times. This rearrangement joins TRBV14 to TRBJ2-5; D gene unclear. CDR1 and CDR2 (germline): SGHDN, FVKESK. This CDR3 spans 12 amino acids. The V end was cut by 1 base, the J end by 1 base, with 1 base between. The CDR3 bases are TGTGCCAGCAGCCAAGTCCAAGAGACCCAGTACTTC. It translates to CASSQVQETQYF.

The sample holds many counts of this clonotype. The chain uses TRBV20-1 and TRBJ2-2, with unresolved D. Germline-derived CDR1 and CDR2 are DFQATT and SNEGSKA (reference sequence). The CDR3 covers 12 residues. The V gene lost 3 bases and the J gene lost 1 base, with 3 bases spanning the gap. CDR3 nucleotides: TGCAGTGCTAGTAAGAACACCGGGGAGCTGTTTTTT. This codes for CSASKNTGELFF.

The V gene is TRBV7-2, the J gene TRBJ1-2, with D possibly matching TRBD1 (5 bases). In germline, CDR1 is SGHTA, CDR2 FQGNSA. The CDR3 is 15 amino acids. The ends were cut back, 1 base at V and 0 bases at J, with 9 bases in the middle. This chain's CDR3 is CASSLGQLTNYGYTF. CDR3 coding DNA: TGTGCCAGCAGCTTAGGACAGCTAACTAACTATGGCTACACCTTC.

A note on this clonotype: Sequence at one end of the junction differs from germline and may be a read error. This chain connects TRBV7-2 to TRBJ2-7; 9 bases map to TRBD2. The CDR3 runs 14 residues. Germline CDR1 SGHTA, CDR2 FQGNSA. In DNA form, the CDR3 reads TGTGCCAGCAGCCTAGCGGGGATGACTTACGAGCAGTACTTC. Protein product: CASSLAGMTYEQYF.